The 2 T cell receptor beta chains reported below all come from one sample, sequenced in a study of regulatory T cells in long-lasting Graves disease. The authors built TCR beta libraries using iRepertoire HTBI primers and Arm-PCR of CDR3 regions. TCRdb called the multiplex PCR reads again in MiXCR, with one record for every CDR3 protein. The table shows hundreds of thousands of distinct CDR3 sequences, with approximately 15% occurring only once. Time point described: newly diagnosed GD, antithyroid drugs for less than 3 months. There was RNA extracted from PBMCs, and the TCR library was made from it. The same sample was also studied in work on T cells in Graves' hyperthyroidism and ophthalmopathy.

Sequencing was performed on peripheral blood mononuclear cells (PBMCs), taken at new diagnosis, from a patient treated with antithyroid drugs. The receptors were gathered from a woman in her 30s with Graves disease.

This clonotype showed up many times. The chain employs TRBV2 and TRBJ1-1; maybe TRBD1 (5 bases). Trimming took 4 bases from V and 1 from J, leaving 10 bases between them. The CDR3 covers 14 residues. Germline V gene data show CDR1 as SNHLY and CDR2 as FYNNEI. CDR3 nucleotides: TGTGCCAGCAGTGTAAAGGGGCGGAACACTGAAGCTTTCTTT. Translated: CASSVKGRNTEAFF.

Only a few counts were recorded for this clonotype. The V gene is TRBV29-1, the J gene TRBJ2-7; TRBD1 matches 7 bases. This CDR3 has 12 amino acids. Germline V CDR1 and CDR2: SQVTM, ANQGSEA. The V and J ends lost 5 bases and 3 bases, in that order; junction bases with no gene match: 4. The DNA of the CDR3 is TGCAGCGTTTGGGACAGAAACTACGAGCAGTACTTC. It yields the protein CSVWDRNYEQYF.